Detailed here is one T cell receptor (beta chain). The CDR3 extends over 12 amino acids. The germline CDR1 and CDR2 sequences are SQVTM and ANQGSEA. V shed 4 bases and J shed 7 bases, with 11 bases lying between them. The record originates from a study of tumor-infiltrating lymphocytes in primary liver carcinoma. A constant-region primer served to make TCR beta cDNA from about 530 ng total RNA. Modified slightly, ARM-PCR produced TCR beta libraries over three nested multiplex PCR rounds. Primers for the first two PCR rounds were TRBV1-TRBV30 forward primers and a C-beta reverse primer (about 9 cycles per round). TCRdb analysed the multiplex PCR reads with MiXCR anew, one entry per CDR3 protein. The sample includes 100,000 or so distinct CDR3 sequences, 82% of them seen just once. The roughly 17-32 mg bulk tissue piece was not sorted before simultaneous RNA and DNA extraction. Patients carried chronic HBV infection without prior treatment.

This receptor was taken from a man between 40 and 49 years old with primary liver carcinoma and hepatitis B virus infection. Specimen: liver tumor tissue from sampling region 3. Noted subset: tumor region T3, left-lateral pole. The V call is TRBV29-1, the J call TRBJ1-5; D ambiguous. The CDR3 DNA is TGCAGCGTTGGCGAGACGGTGCAGCCCCAGCATTTT. Translating gives CSVGETVQPQHF.